The 6 T cell receptor beta chains in this list originate from one sample, sequenced in a study of T-cell memory formation after mild COVID-19. One entry per CDR3 protein results from TCRdb running MiXCR on the 5' RACE reads. In the table there are a few hundred thousand distinct CDR3 sequences, less than 25% of which are singletons. Specimen: PBMCs or a T cell subset sorted from them (not recorded which). Source of these receptors: a man between 18 and 35 years old who had mild COVID-19 (a few samples of this study predate the infection). Cell type and time point are not known.

The V gene is TRBV3-1, the J gene TRBJ2-1, with TRBD1 identical over 8 bases. CDR3 length: 15 residues. The ends lost 0 bases at V and 9 bases at J; junction bases unmatched: 7. Germline V CDR1 and CDR2: LGHDT, YNNKEL (reference sequence). CDR3 sequence reads: CASSQEGSGGSEQFF. The CDR3 DNA follows: TGTGCCAGCAGCCAAGAGGGATCAGGGGGCAGTGAGCAGTTCTTC.

This clonotype was counted a few times. The rearrangement joins TRBV25-1 to TRBJ2-3, with D perhaps TRBD1 or TRBD2 (5 bases each). CDR1 MGHDK and CDR2 SYGVNS come from the germline V gene. CDR3 length: 13 amino acids. V lost 11 bases and J 2 bases, leaving 14 bases between the germline ends. CDR3 DNA: TGTGCCGGAGGTGACAGTAACACAGATACGCAGTATTTT. Protein product: CAGGDSNTDTQYF. Complete variable domain (other parts from reference TRBV25-1 and TRBJ2-3): EADIYQTPRYLVIGTGKKITLECSQTMGHDKMYWYQQDPGMELHLIHYSYGVNSTEKGDLSSESTVSRIRTEHFPLTLESARPSHTSQYLCAGGDSNTDTQYFGPGTRLTVL.

This clonotype was detected ten times or more. This chain links TRBV11-2 with TRBJ2-5; D gene ambiguous. This CDR3 spans 12 amino acids. V gave up 5 bases and J gave up 5 bases, with 9 bases separating them. CDR1 and CDR2 (germline): SGHAT, FQNNGV. As DNA, the CDR3 is TGTGCCAGCAGCCCTGCGGTGGAGACCCAGTACTTC. It codes for CASSPAVETQYF. Using reference TRBV11-2 and TRBJ2-5 for the parts outside the CDR3, the full variable domain is EAGVAQSPRYKIIEKRQSVAFWCNPISGHATLYWYQQILGQGPKLLIQFQNNGVVDDSQLPKDRFSAERLKGVDSTLKIQPAKLEDSAVYLCASSPAVETQYFGPGTRLLVL.

In its sample, this clonotype was seen a few times. The J gene is TRBJ2-1, the V gene TRBV7-3; 7 nucleotides line up with TRBD2. The CDR3 is 15 amino acids. V lost 5 bases and J lost 1; bases outside the gene matches: 5. Germline CDR1 and CDR2: SGHTA and FQGTGA. The CDR3 bases are TGTGCCAGCAGCAGATCTAGCGGTTCCTACAATGAGCAGTTCTTC. Protein sequence: CASSRSSGSYNEQFF.

This clonotype has just a few counts. The chain uses TRBV5-1 and TRBJ2-1; 9 bases agree with TRBD2. The junction had 12 bases not matched to a gene; V was cut back by 5 bases and J by 0 bases. The germline V gene has CDR1 SGHRS and CDR2 YFSETQ. There are 18 residues in the CDR3. CDR3 loop: CASRPPVSGGSSYNEQFF. CDR3 bases: TGCGCCAGCAGGCCCCCCGTTAGCGGGGGAAGCTCCTACAATGAGCAGTTCTTC.

This clonotype was counted between two and nine times. The chain joins TRBV11-2 to TRBJ2-7; perhaps TRBD2 as D (7 bases). Per germline, CDR1 SGHAT and CDR2 FQNNGV. V was shortened by 2 bases and J by 2 bases, with 13 bases between the two germline ends. This CDR3 has 15 residues. The chain's CDR3 is CASSLSSGTPYEQYV. The CDR3 DNA is TGTGCCAGCAGCTTATCGAGCGGGACACCCTACGAGCAGTACGTC.